Given below is one TCR beta chain in context. Its specific antigen is unknown. Instrument used: Illumina HiSeq 2000. TCR beta cDNA libraries were made by 5'RACE template switching that added a universal primer site and unique molecular identifiers. cDNA synthesis was primed from the TCR beta constant segment and was followed by two successive PCR amplification steps. In the original analysis: MIGEC handled demultiplexing of the reads and grouping by UMI, while MiTCR was used to assemble and quantify clonotypes. To exclude erroneous sequences, any TCR cDNA sequence not supported by at least two reads was discarded. The tcR package was used for downstream repertoire analysis, with clonotypes matched between fractions based on CDR3 nucleotide sequence plus V segment. VDJmatch was used to annotate antigen specificity against VDJdb, with one amino acid substitution in CDR3 allowed. Each entry corresponds to one CDR3 protein sequence from reads that TCRdb reprocessed, and DNA is not given. TCRdb, rather than the study authors, made the V and J calls. Per the sample table, the count is about 170,000 distinct CDR3 sequences. Roughly a fifth of the sample is taken by the ten largest.

The data stem from a study of T cells expressing NK-cell markers (TCRdb year 2020). Notes on the research overall: TCR beta-chain repertoires were profiled in sorted CD3+CD56+NKG2C+, CD3+CD56+NKG2C- and CD3+CD56-NKG2C+ T-cell subsets from roughly eight donors. Of the eight sequenced donors, seven were found to be HCMV-seropositive and one was found to be HCMV-seronegative. Randomly selected healthy volunteers, three men and five women, were used as the eight sequenced donors. Sequencing of the libraries produced 2 x 150 bp reads on Illumina HiSeq 2000/2500, MiSeq or NextSeq.

A commercial ELISA kit detecting HCMV-specific IgG in serum was used to determine HCMV serostatus. Peripheral blood mononuclear cells were isolated from blood by Ficoll density gradient centrifugation. What the work shows at the level of the full study, not this receptor alone: Those dominant clonotypes were again the most abundant among CD3+CD56-NKG2C+ cells in a handful of donors, at 28.3-60.1%. In a handful of donors, the dominant CD3+CD56+NKG2C+ clonotypes were among the top 10 CD8+ clonotypes and accounted for about 1.0-7.0% of CD8+ T cells. Whether the expanded NKG2C-expressing T cell clones were specific for HCMV antigens remained unclear.

Based on the germline V gene (reference sequence), the CDR1 and CDR2 sequences are LNHDA and SQIVND. From the cysteine through the phenylalanine, the CDR3 covers 13 amino acids. The protein alone is recorded here. Sequenced sample: blood T cells: a sorted CD56 or NKG2C T cell subset, CD4+ or CD8+ T cells, or bulk PBMC T cells (not recorded which). The rearranged segments are TRBV19 and TRBJ2-1. The clonotype comes from a man aged 18-70 years in good health. The CDR3 sequence is CASSIDGYNEQFF.